The clone carrying this T cell receptor (beta chain) was seen at least ten times. The antigen remains undetermined. V lost 0 bases to trimming and J lost 5 bases, with 17 bases between them. The CDR3 spans 17 residues. CDR1 ENHRY and CDR2 SYGVKD come from the germline V gene. The data were taken from a study of identical twins. Findings and limits, study-wide: A lower insertion count was a feature of abundant cord blood beta clonotypes, with no such feature in memory repertoires.

TCRdb reanalysed the 5' RACE reads using MiXCR and keeps one entry per CDR3 protein. The table records approximately 630,000 distinct CDR3 sequences, roughly 7.1% of them present only once. This same sample was also taken into another study, of yellow fever vaccine responses in identical twins.

Sequencing used PBMCs. The chain recombines TRBV10-3 with TRBJ1-5; possible D gene TRBD1, 5 bases. This clonotype originated in a woman under 30 in good health. Written as DNA, the CDR3 is TGTGCCATCAGTGAGTCGTTAATTGGTAGGGGCGATCAGCCCCAGCATTTT. As protein: CAISESLIGRGDQPQHF.